This T cell receptor (beta chain) was retrieved from a study of shared clonotypes between healthy human individuals. The data were produced by immunoSEQ multiplex PCR, yet TCRdb's version contains in-frame clones alone and is incomplete. The sample contains hundreds of thousands of clones, approximately 80% of which appear only once. Germline V lookup: CDR1 KGHSH, CDR2 LQKENI. V lost 1 base, J lost 5 bases, and 11 bases lay in between. The CDR3 runs 14 residues. Donors were healthy HIV-negative adults without recently reported acute infections or vaccinations. The chain carries TRBV18 and TRBJ2-5; no reliable D call. This receptor was taken from a woman aged 40-49 years in good health. Some clones in this sample may be carry-over from other donors' samples. Sequencing was done on a sample of PBMCs. CDR3 in DNA: TGTGCCAGCTCACCACAGCTGGCAGACGAGACCCAGTACTTC. It translates to CASSPQLADETQYF.